The entry below gives a single T cell receptor beta chain sequence along with its context. One end of the junction is discordant with germline, which a read error may explain. The CDR3 spans 13 residues. Germline values: CDR1 SNHLY, CDR2 FYNNEI. The sample comes from a study of blood T cell repertoires in COVID-19. The wider study: Material from acute and convalescent COVID-19 was sourced from the United States, Italy and Spain.

The authors' processing: For nucleated cells, counts were estimated from reference gene primer amplification. Generated by immunoSEQ multiplex PCR, the TCRdb table keeps only in-frame clones and is missing some. The V and J calls and clone size come from that table; D and trimming were worked out from the DNA. The sample lists approximately 59,000 clones, 81% occurring once. The source is a man older than 75 with acute or convalescent COVID-19. The J gene is TRBJ2-1, the V gene TRBV2, with 9 bases that match TRBD1. The sample comprised peripheral blood. As DNA, the CDR3 is TGTGCCGGACAGGGGAGAACCTACAATAAGCAGTTCTTC. This codes for CAGQGRTYNKQFF.